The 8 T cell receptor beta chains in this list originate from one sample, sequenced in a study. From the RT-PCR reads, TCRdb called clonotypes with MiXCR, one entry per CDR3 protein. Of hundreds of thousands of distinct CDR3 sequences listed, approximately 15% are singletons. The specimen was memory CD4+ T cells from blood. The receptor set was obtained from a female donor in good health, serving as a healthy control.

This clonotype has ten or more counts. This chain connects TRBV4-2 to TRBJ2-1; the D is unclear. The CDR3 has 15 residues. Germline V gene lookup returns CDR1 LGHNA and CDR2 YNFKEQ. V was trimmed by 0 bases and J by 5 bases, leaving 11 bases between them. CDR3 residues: CASSQDKGQNNEQFF. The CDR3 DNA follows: TGTGCCAGCAGCCAAGATAAAGGCCAAAACAATGAGCAGTTCTTC.

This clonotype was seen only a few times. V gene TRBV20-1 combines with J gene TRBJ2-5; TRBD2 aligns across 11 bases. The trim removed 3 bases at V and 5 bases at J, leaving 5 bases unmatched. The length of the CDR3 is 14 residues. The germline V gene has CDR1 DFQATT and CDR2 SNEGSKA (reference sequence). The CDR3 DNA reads TGCAGTGCTAGCTTAACTAGCGGGAGTGAGACCCAGTACTTC. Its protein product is CSASLTSGSETQYF.

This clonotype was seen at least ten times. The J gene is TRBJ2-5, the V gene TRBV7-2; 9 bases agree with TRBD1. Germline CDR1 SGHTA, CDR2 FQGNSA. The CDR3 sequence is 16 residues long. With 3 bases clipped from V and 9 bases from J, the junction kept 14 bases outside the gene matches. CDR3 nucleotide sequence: TGTGCCAGCAGCTTCGCCGGGACAGGGACCGGTGGGGCCCAGTACTTC. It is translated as CASSFAGTGTGGAQYF. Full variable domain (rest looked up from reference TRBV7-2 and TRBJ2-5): GAGVSQSPSNKVTEKGKDVELRCDPISGHTALYWYRQSLGQGLEFLIYFQGNSAPDKSGLPSDRFSAERTGGSVSTLTIQRTQQEDSAVYLCASSFAGTGTGGAQYFGPGTRLLVL.

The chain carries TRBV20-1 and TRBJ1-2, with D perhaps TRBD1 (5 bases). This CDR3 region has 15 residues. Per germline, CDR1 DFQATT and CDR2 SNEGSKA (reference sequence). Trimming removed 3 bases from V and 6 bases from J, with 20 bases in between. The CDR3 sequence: CSASGATGRGHGYTF. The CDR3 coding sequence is TGCAGTGCTAGTGGGGCGACGGGGAGAGGTCATGGCTACACCTTC.

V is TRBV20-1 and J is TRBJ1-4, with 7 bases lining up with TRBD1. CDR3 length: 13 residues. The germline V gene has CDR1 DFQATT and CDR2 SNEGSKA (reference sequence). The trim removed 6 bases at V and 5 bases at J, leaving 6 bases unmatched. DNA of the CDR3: TGCAGTGCCCCCCCAGGGGGGAATGAAAAACTGTTTTTT. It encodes CSAPPGGNEKLFF.

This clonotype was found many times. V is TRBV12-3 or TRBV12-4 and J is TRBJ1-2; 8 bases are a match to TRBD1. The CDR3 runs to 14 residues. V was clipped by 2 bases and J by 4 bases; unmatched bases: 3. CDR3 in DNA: TGTGCCAGCAGTTTAACAGGGGGACCCTATGGCTACACCTTC. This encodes CASSLTGGPYGYTF.

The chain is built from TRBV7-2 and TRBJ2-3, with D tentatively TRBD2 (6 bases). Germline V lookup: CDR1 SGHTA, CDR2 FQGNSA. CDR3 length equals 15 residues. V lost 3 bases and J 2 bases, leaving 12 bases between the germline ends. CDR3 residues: CASSFSSATTDTQYF. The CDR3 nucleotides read TGTGCCAGCAGCTTTTCTAGCGCCACCACAGATACGCAGTATTTT.

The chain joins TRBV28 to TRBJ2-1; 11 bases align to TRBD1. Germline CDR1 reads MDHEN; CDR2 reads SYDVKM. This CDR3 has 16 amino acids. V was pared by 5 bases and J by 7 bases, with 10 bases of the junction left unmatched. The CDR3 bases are TGTGCCAGCAGTACCCGGACAGGGGGCTTAGGGAATGAGCAGTTCTTC. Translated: CASSTRTGGLGNEQFF.